This TCR beta chain derives from a study of blood T cell repertoires in COVID-19 (dated by TCRdb to the early 2020s). Context from the whole study: Collaborator samples came from the United States, Italy and Spain and covered acute and convalescent phases of COVID-19. The prospective study material was composed of cDNA or gDNA derived from T cells, B-cell-depleted T cells, or PBMCs. Subjects who had been exposed to COVID-19, were actively infected with it, or had recovered from it provided the deeply sampled blood TCRbeta repertoires that made up the dataset. The repertoires were made available in a free public database intended to serve as a resource for research on the immune response to SARS-CoV-2. Samples were obtained from the ongoing ImmuneRACE study (first 160 participants) and from about 1,300 subjects provided by 6 global collaborators. A de-identified subject ID, COVID-19 status, age in years and sex were almost always included in the sample metadata. Where HLA class I and class II types were available, the types were taken from metadata supplied by the sample provider, not from assay-based typing. Results and caveats for the whole study, not just this receptor: How much clinical and demographic metadata was included differed by source and by participant, and the metadata was provided uncurated.

From the germline V gene, CDR1 is KGHDR and CDR2 is SFDVKD. Inclusive of the bounding cysteine and phenylalanine, the CDR3 is 16 residues long. The CDR3 DNA has 48 bases and is translated from base 1. V and J are trimmed by 2 bases and 8 bases, and the gene matches miss 13 bases of the junction. TCRbeta CDR3 regions were amplified from genomic DNA by means of the immunoSEQ Assay, a bias-controlled multiplex PCR. Concerning the study's data processing: Within the assay, amplification of reference gene primers was used to estimate how many nucleated cells each sample contained. Sequence reads were collapsed and filtered to measure the absolute abundance of every unique TCRbeta CDR3 rearrangement. For each sample, productive Simpson clonality was calculated as the square root of Simpson's diversity index over productive rearrangements. The table comes from immuneACCESS by way of TCRdb, which keeps in-frame sequences with V and J called. Part of the clones is missing from these tables; in studies checked, under half for an unresolved V gene and the rest for unknown reasons. The DNA was the basis for D and trimming; V, J and clone size are from that table. This sample comprises approximately 290,000 clones, approximately 86% of them detected only once. Together, the top ten hold 0.87% of the sample.

One collaborating source in Seattle enrolled patients during active infection and followed them longitudinally through the course of disease. Whole blood was collected in K2EDTA tubes by collaborating institutions according to the institutions' own protocols. For TCRbeta analysis, collaborator samples were shipped as frozen whole blood, as isolated PBMCs, or as DNA extracted from either sample type. Only one count was recorded for this clone. Its cognate antigen has yet to be identified. No base quality information exists; no much larger clone differs at one position. Recombination linked TRBV24-1 to TRBJ1-2; TRBD1 lines up with 7 middle nucleotides. The sequence derives from a human donor with COVID-19, enrolled during active disease. The donor label of this sample is uncertain. Sequenced: peripheral blood. The CDR3 protein is CATSDYDRDECRGYTF. The base sequence is TGTGCCACCAGTGATTATGACAGGGATGAGTGTCGCGGCTACACCTTC.